This T cell receptor beta chain originates from a study of response to subunit inactivated influenza vaccine. This clonotype came up many times. What it binds is unknown. Germline V gene data show CDR1 as SGHKS and CDR2 as YYEKEE (reference sequence). The germline V and J ends were trimmed by 4 bases and 2 bases, with 10 bases remaining between them. The CDR3 extends over 13 amino acids. Whole-study results and caveats: That few new T cells are recruited by each seasonal influenza vaccination was the authors' suggestion.

Each CDR3 protein gets one entry after TCRdb re-called the RT-PCR reads with MiXCR. The sample yields about 700,000 distinct CDR3 sequences, approximately 15% seen once. This receptor was taken from a man aged 45 to 65 who received an inactivated influenza vaccine. This rearrangement joins TRBV5-5 to TRBJ2-7, with TRBD2 as a possible D gene (5 bases). This specimen was PBMCs from blood, taken less than 15 days before vaccination. The DNA of the CDR3 is TGTGCCAGCAGCCGTCCCGGGACCTACGAGCAGTACTTC. Translated, it gives CASSRPGTYEQYF.